Listed below are T cell receptor beta chains from one sample, sequenced in a study of CXCR3-negative and CXCR3-positive naive CD8 T cells. TCRdb re-called the 5' RACE reads; one entry per CDR3 protein, DNA not given. The sample table sets out tens of thousands of distinct CDR3 sequences. Specimen: naive CXCR3+ CD8+ T cells from blood. These receptors came from a human donor in good health. Some clones in this sample may be carry-over from other donors' samples. The CDR3 runs from the conserved cysteine through the conserved F or W.

v_gene	j_gene	len	CDR3aa
TRBV29-1	TRBJ1-2	12	CSVEEGIYGYTF
TRBV11-2	TRBJ2-7	16	CASSFLADVFSYEQYF
TRBV5-1	TRBJ1-3	15	CASSLDRGSGNTIYF
TRBV7-6	TRBJ2-1	15	CASSSGTAPYNEQFF
TRBV29-1	TRBJ2-1	13	CSVAFRVYNEQFF
TRBV7-9	TRBJ2-3	17	CASSLDALAGHTDTQYF
TRBV19	TRBJ1-2	15	CASSPGQSISYGYTF
TRBV12-5	TRBJ1-2	16	CASGLVPGTLNYGYTF
TRBV5-1	TRBJ2-1	13	CASSSDSNNEQFF
TRBV7-7	TRBJ1-1	16	CASSPYTENLNTEAFF
TRBV29-1	TRBJ2-1	16	CSVLGFGQESYNEQFF
TRBV3-1	TRBJ2-3	16	CASSLLAGDNTDTQYF
TRBV29-1	TRBJ2-3	18	CSLLGGVGPGPATDTQYF
TRBV10-3	TRBJ2-7	14	CASGPPRDPHEQYF
TRBV7-8	TRBJ2-3	18	CASSYRASGGYSTDTQYF
TRBV21-1	TRBJ2-2	14	CASSPRDRTEKLFF
TRBV6-5	TRBJ2-2	16	CASSYGLAGVTGELFF
TRBV7-2	TRBJ1-6	14	CASSAAMRGTPLHF
TRBV6-2/TRBV6-3	TRBJ1-2	16	CASKPIQKVYNYGYTF
TRBV6-6	TRBJ2-1	16	CASSYPSGGAWNEQFF
TRBV4-3	TRBJ1-1	14	CASSAGQGNTEAFF
TRBV29-1	TRBJ2-1	14	CSVEEGTVYNEQFF
TRBV6-1	TRBJ2-7	15	CASSELAGYFYEQYF
TRBV6-9	TRBJ2-4	16	CASSYSSSGYGVIQYF
TRBV10-3	TRBJ2-7	16	CASTGTGAVPTYEQYF
TRBV6-5	TRBJ1-1	14	CASSLSGGNTEAFF
TRBV11-2	TRBJ2-1	14	CASSLDPGVNEQFF
TRBV21-1	TRBJ2-5	16	CASRIRDRGPGETQYF
TRBV6-2/TRBV6-3	TRBJ2-1	14	CASSLQGPYNEQFF
TRBV6-6	TRBJ2-2	17	CASSSLAGARNTGELFF
TRBV12-3/TRBV12-4	TRBJ2-3	13	CASSFQSTDTQYF
TRBV5-1	TRBJ2-1	15	CASSRGNSALDEQFF
TRBV15	TRBJ2-7	13	CATSRGTFYEQYF
TRBV6-4	TRBJ1-5	14	CASSDGGGNQPQHF
TRBV6-5	TRBJ2-1	13	CASSLTGGGGQFF
TRBV6-2/TRBV6-3	TRBJ2-1	16	CASISFGGQVYNEQFF
TRBV5-1	TRBJ1-2	18	CASSLGNRDRAKYYGYTF
TRBV7-3	TRBJ2-5	13	CASSSVGGETQYF
TRBV7-2	TRBJ2-5	17	CASSLGGAGGYQETQYF
TRBV6-4	TRBJ2-7	15	CASSPDRGPSYEQYF
TRBV7-2	TRBJ2-3	15	CASSFWDRSTDTQYF
TRBV29-1	TRBJ2-1	13	CSVDEPTYNEQFF
TRBV11-2	TRBJ1-2	16	CASSLTSATDPYGYTF
TRBV11-3	TRBJ2-2	12	CASSLDGGELFF
TRBV4-3	TRBJ2-7	14	CASSQGRGPYEQYF
TRBV19	TRBJ2-1	15	CASSIVASGGDEQFF
TRBV5-1	TRBJ2-1	15	CASSLAGSRYDEQFF
TRBV9	TRBJ1-3	15	CASSVDSGFGNTIYF
TRBV12-3/TRBV12-4	TRBJ1-4	12	CATTQDREKLFF
TRBV12-2	TRBJ2-3	15	CASRFFQVPQDTQYF